Each of the 18 T cell receptor beta chains below was sequenced from the same sample in a study of cytomegalovirus exposure and HLA in healthy donors. PCR used 60 Vbeta primers and 13 Jbeta primers. Only in-frame clones appear in the TCRdb table, and some are missing; sequencing was by immunoSEQ multiplex PCR. The table includes about 130,000 clones, 70% to 85% detected once. The specimen sequenced was PBMCs. Receptors were obtained from a boy aged 2 to 9 in good health and CMV-seronegative.

V and J are TRBV6-1 and TRBJ1-1; a weak D match, TRBD1 (5 bases). The germline CDR1 and CDR2 sequences are MNHNS and SASEGT. Trimming cost V 5 bases and J 6 bases, with 16 bases left between them. This CDR3 is built from 14 residues. The CDR3 nucleotides read TGTGCCAGCAGTACCCCCTCAGGGAGGCCTGAAGCTTTCTTT. It translates to CASSTPSGRPEAFF.

The rearrangement joins TRBV2 to TRBJ2-7, with D maybe TRBD1 (5 bases). The CDR3 loop spans 12 amino acids. With 4 bases removed from V and 8 bases from J, the gap between germline ends came to 12 bases. Germline CDR1 SNHLY, CDR2 FYNNEI. CDR3 region: CASSAQGAKQYV. The DNA for the CDR3 is TGTGCCAGCAGTGCCCAGGGTGCCAAGCAGTACGTC.

The V call is TRBV4-1, the J call TRBJ2-6; 7 positions match TRBD2. The germline V gene has CDR1 MGHRA and CDR2 YSYEKL. The CDR3 covers 18 residues. The V segment lost 1 base and the J segment 4 bases; nucleotides outside the gene matches: 10. CDR3 sequence (DNA): TGCGCCAGCAGCCAAGCTTATAGGGAGCGGGGAGGGGCCAACGTCCTGACTTTC. It specifies CASSQAYRERGGANVLTF.

The chain combines TRBV7-9 with TRBJ2-7; TRBD2 matches at 12 bases. Germline V gene data show CDR1 as SEHNR and CDR2 as FQNEAQ (reference sequence). V was clipped by 5 bases and J by 4 bases; unmatched bases: 6. This CDR3 is built from 15 residues. CDR3 loop: CASSTRTSGVYEQYF. CDR3 in DNA: TGTGCCAGCAGCACCCGGACTAGCGGGGTATACGAGCAGTACTTC.

The rearrangement joins TRBV5-6 to TRBJ1-1; D remains ambiguous. This CDR3 has 13 amino acids. CDR1 SGHDT and CDR2 YYEEEE come from the germline V gene. Deletions cut 6 bases from V and 1 base from J, with 10 bases between. DNA for the CDR3: TGTGCCAGCATCTTTAGTCCGAACACTGAAGCTTTCTTT. Encoded protein: CASIFSPNTEAFF.

The J gene is TRBJ2-3, the V gene TRBV6-1; 9 bases agree with TRBD2. The V gene end was trimmed by 1 base and the J gene end by 6 bases; junction bases not matched to a gene: 5. The CDR3 has 15 residues. Germline V gene data show CDR1 as MNHNS and CDR2 as SASEGT. CDR3 coding DNA: TGTGCCAGCAGTGAAGAAGCGGGGGGACGGGATACGCAGTATTTT. Translation: CASSEEAGGRDTQYF.

V gene TRBV5-4 combines with J gene TRBJ1-2, with D perhaps matching TRBD1 (5 bases). Germline CDR1 reads SGHNT; CDR2 reads YYREEE (reference sequence). V was trimmed by 0 bases and J by 2 bases, leaving 14 bases between them. The CDR3 loop spans 16 amino acids. CDR3 amino acids: CASSLGSPAGNYGYTF. CDR3 nucleotides: TGTGCCAGCAGCTTGGGTAGTCCGGCAGGGAACTATGGCTACACCTTC.

CDR3 in DNA: TGTGCCATCAGCTCCAAGGAGGGCTTTGGAAACACCATATATTTT. It is translated as CAISSKEGFGNTIYF. V usage is TRBV10-3 and J usage is TRBJ1-3; D is undetermined. Per germline, CDR1 ENHRY and CDR2 SYGVKD. The germline V and J ends were trimmed by 6 bases and 3 bases, with 15 bases remaining between them. This CDR3 region has 15 residues.

V usage is TRBV5-6 and J usage is TRBJ2-6, with D perhaps matching TRBD2 (6 bases). V was trimmed by 1 base and J by 4 bases, leaving 6 bases between them. The V gene's germline CDR1 is SGHDT and CDR2 YYEEEE. This CDR3 region has 14 residues. CDR3 sequence reads: CASSLRGGANVLTF. The CDR3 coding sequence is TGTGCCAGCAGCTTGCGGGGGGGGGCCAACGTCCTGACTTTC.

For the CDR3, the DNA is TGTGCCAGCTCACAAAACCCCTCGAGCGGGAGTGCGGAGACCCAGTACTTC. It codes for CASSQNPSSGSAETQYF. The rearrangement uses TRBV18 and TRBJ2-5, with TRBD2 identical over 8 bases. Per the germline V gene, CDR1 is KGHSH and CDR2 is LQKENI. V lost 4 bases, J lost 5 bases, and 15 bases stayed unmatched. CDR3 size: 17 residues. Full variable domain (missing parts from reference TRBV18 and TRBJ2-5): NAGVMQNPRHLVRRRGQEARLRCSPMKGHSHVYWYRQLPEEGLKFMVYLQKENIIDESGMPKERFSAEFPKEGPSILRIQQVVRGDSAAYFCASSQNPSSGSAETQYFGPGTRLLVL.

The gene calls are TRBV4-2 and TRBJ2-1; TRBD2 aligns across 7 bases. Germline CDR1 reads LGHNA; CDR2 reads YNFKEQ. This CDR3 region has 15 residues. V was pared by 0 bases and J by 9 bases, with 8 bases of the junction left unmatched. The CDR3 sequence is CASSQDLSGVSEQFF. The CDR3 nucleotides read TGTGCCAGCAGCCAAGATTTAAGCGGGGTGAGTGAGCAGTTCTTC.

The rearrangement links TRBV6-6 to TRBJ2-1, with TRBD2 matching over 13 bases. V shed 7 bases, J shed 8 bases, and the junction held 8 bases outside the gene matches. CDR3 length: 15 residues. Germline V lookup: CDR1 MNHNY, CDR2 SVGAGI (reference sequence). CDR3 in DNA: TGTGCCAGCATCCAACTAGCGGGGGGGCTCGATGAGCAGTTCTTC. Encoded protein: CASIQLAGGLDEQFF.

This chain joins TRBV6-4 and TRBJ2-1; 10 bases line up with TRBD2. This CDR3 spans 14 amino acids. Losses at the gene ends were 5 bases for V and 6 bases for J; bases not matched to a gene: 4. CDR1 is MRHNA, CDR2 SNTAGT, per germline. The CDR3 DNA reads TGTGCCAGCAGTAGCGGGGGGGCTTCCAATGAGCAGTTCTTC. This gives the protein CASSSGGASNEQFF.

This clone was observed once. CDR3 region: CASSLGGAAPPGYGYTF. The CDR3 DNA is TGTGCCAGCAGTTTGGGAGGTGCTGCCCCCCCGGGCTATGGCTACACCTTC. The chain joins TRBV28 to TRBJ1-2; D gene uncertain. Germline CDR1 and CDR2: MDHEN and SYDVKM. The CDR3 is made up of 17 amino acids. Trimming shortened V by 3 bases and J by 4 bases, and 21 bases separated the two germline ends.

V gene TRBV15 combines with J gene TRBJ1-1; the match to TRBD1 covers 9 bases. The length of the CDR3 is 15 residues. Germline V gene lookup returns CDR1 LNHNV and CDR2 YYDKDF (reference sequence). V shed 5 bases, J shed 1 base, and the junction held 5 bases outside the gene matches. The CDR3 here is CATSPMTGGNTEAFF. For the CDR3, the DNA is TGTGCCACCAGCCCTATGACAGGGGGGAACACTGAAGCTTTCTTT.

This clone was counted once. The chain combines TRBV7-9 with TRBJ1-5; unclear D gene. CDR3 length: 13 amino acids. V shed 1 base and J shed 6 bases, with 7 bases lying between them. Germline assignment: CDR1 SEHNR and CDR2 FQNEAQ (reference sequence). The DNA of the CDR3 is TGTGCCAGCAGCTTAGGCGGCGGTCAGCCCCAGCATTTT. It codes for CASSLGGGQPQHF.

This clone was seen more than once but under ten times. This rearrangement joins TRBV6-5 to TRBJ2-6, with 7 bases identical to TRBD1. The V gene end was trimmed by 4 bases and the J gene end by 0 bases; junction bases not matched to a gene: 0. The CDR3 is 15 residues long. CDR1 and CDR2 from the germline V gene are MNHEY and SVGAGI. This chain's CDR3 is CASSWDSSGANVLTF. The CDR3 nucleotides read TGTGCCAGCAGTTGGGACAGCTCTGGGGCCAACGTCCTGACTTTC.

This clone was observed a single time. The chain employs TRBV9 and TRBJ2-1; D unresolved. This CDR3 region has 15 residues. V lost 2 bases to trimming and J lost 0 bases, with 9 bases between them. CDR1 is SGDLS, CDR2 YYNGEE, per germline. CDR3: CASSVPRSSYNEQFF. The CDR3 DNA is TGTGCCAGCAGCGTTCCGCGAAGCTCCTACAATGAGCAGTTCTTC.